Listed below are T cell receptor beta chains from one sample, sequenced in a study of T cell changes during pregnancy in multiple sclerosis. Only in-frame clones appear in the TCRdb table, and some are missing; sequencing was by immunoSEQ multiplex PCR. The table has 30,000 to 35,000 clones, roughly nine tenths seen once; the top ten hold under 5%. The sequencing used CD8+ T cells from peripheral blood mononuclear cells, collected after pregnancy. Receptors were obtained from a female donor with multiple sclerosis, enrolled in a pregnancy study. Each CDR3 is given with its conserved first and last residue.

j_call v_call cdr3_aa
TRBJ1-1 TRBV5-1 CASSLGQYTEAFF
TRBJ2-3 TRBV5-6 CASSATTGSTDTQYF
TRBJ2-7 TRBV7-2 CASSLGLAASPFYEQYF
TRBJ2-3 TRBV4-2 CASSQDGDRGQSDTQYF
TRBJ2-3 TRBV28 CASTDRNTQDTQYF
TRBJ2-1 TRBV2 CASSGGTGTRYNEQFF
TRBJ2-5 TRBV7-6 CASSLGGGAETQYF
TRBJ2-5 TRBV6-6 CASGQAISQETQYF
TRBJ1-2 TRBV4-3 CASSQWEEQYGYTF
TRBJ2-3 TRBV4-3 CASSGGTTDTQYF
TRBJ2-3 TRBV6-4 CASSKDSEGDTQYF
TRBJ2-1 TRBV9 CASSVGGGNYNEQFF
TRBJ1-1 TRBV30 CAWGTGGLDTEAFF
. TRBV7-9 CASSLGTGVTYEQYF
TRBJ1-4 TRBV7-8 CASSSPGTGGLIGNEKLFF
TRBJ2-1 TRBV4-3 CASSEDNEQFF
TRBJ2-3 TRBV7-9 CASSRQGPSTDTQYF
TRBJ2-5 TRBV6-5 CASSAPVRKETQYF
TRBJ1-1 TRBV5-4 CASSLGGNTEAFF
TRBJ2-7 TRBV7-8 CASSSGQGVHEQYF
TRBJ2-7 TRBV7-9 CASSLASGGYEQYF
TRBJ2-7 TRBV6-5 CASSGLTFSSYEQYF
TRBJ2-1 TRBV9 CASSVEIADNEQFF
TRBJ1-1 TRBV9 CASSVAGQTNTEAFF
TRBJ2-7 TRBV30 CAWSEQDYEQYF
TRBJ1-2 TRBV27 CASSSPLYGYTF
TRBJ2-3 TRBV4-3 CASSQELGGGADTQYF
TRBJ1-1 TRBV15 CATSRWGDLAEAFF
TRBJ2-7 TRBV4-3 CASSQDSLAGVSSYEQYF
TRBJ1-1 TRBV9 CASTPGGGNTEAFF
TRBJ2-7 TRBV5-5 CASSWTGEEQYF
TRBJ2-3 TRBV11-3 CASQQRGTDTQYF
TRBJ2-3 TRBV7-3 CASSPGLSTDTQYF
TRBJ2-1 TRBV2 CASLGGTSGVNEQFF
TRBJ2-5 TRBV7-8 CASSFLFSGGQETQYF
TRBJ2-5 TRBV7-3 CASATGFSGETQYF
TRBJ2-1 TRBV7-3 CASSLTTLAGYNEQFF
TRBJ2-2 TRBV7-3 CASSLTPGLAENTGELFF
TRBJ1-5 TRBV27 CASSNTGELNQPQHF
TRBJ1-1 TRBV19 CASSISGGNTEAFF
TRBJ1-1 TRBV9 CASSSQVNTEAFF
TRBJ1-2 TRBV9 CASSVGGTPGGYTF
TRBJ2-2 TRBV6-1 CASMRVANTGELFF
TRBJ1-5 TRBV6-6 CASSTGHKNQPQHF
TRBJ2-2 TRBV6-4 CASSDSSTGELFF
TRBJ1-5 TRBV9 CASSGGREGNQPQHF
TRBJ1-2 TRBV29-1 CSVEASQGGGYTF
TRBJ1-5 TRBV5-6 CASSSTGPYSNQPQHF
TRBJ1-2 TRBV6-1 CASSEVEGGGGYGYTF
TRBJ2-2 TRBV10-2 CASRDGEPDTGELFF
TRBJ2-7 TRBV7-2 CASSLDGGDRGPGQYF
TRBJ1-2 TRBV4-2 CASSQDLNPRITF
TRBJ2-1 TRBV19 CASSFRDRGDEQFF
TRBJ2-7 TRBV19 CASSILPGTGGREQYF